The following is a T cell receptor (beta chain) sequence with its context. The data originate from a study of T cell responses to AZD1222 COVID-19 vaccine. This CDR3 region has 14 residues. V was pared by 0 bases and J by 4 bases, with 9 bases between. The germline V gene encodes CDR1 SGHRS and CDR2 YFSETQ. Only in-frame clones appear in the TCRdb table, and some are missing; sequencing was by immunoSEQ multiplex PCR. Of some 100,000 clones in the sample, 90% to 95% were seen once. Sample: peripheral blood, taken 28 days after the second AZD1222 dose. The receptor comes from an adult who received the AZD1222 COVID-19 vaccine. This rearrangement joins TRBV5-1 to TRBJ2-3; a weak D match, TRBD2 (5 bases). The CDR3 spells CASSLGEIPDTQYF. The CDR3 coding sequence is TGCGCCAGCAGCTTGGGGGAGATTCCAGATACGCAGTATTTT.